This T cell receptor beta chain was sequenced in a study of OX40 agonist ivuxolimab in advanced cancers. In the study overall: The study gave patients intravenous ivuxolimab at 0.01 to 10 mg/kg every 2 weeks. Of mixed ages from about 23 to 90 and averaging about 56 years, the group was about 86% male. Anti-PD-1, anti-PD-L1 or anti-CTLA-4 therapy given earlier was allowed, and 30% to 45% had some. Points from the study as a whole: Expanded clones belonging to CD8+ T cells outnumbered, on average, those of CD4+.

Sequenced by immunoSEQ multiplex PCR; TCRdb stores in-frame clones only, minus some. The sample shows some 76,000 clones, over 80% of them seen only once. With regard to this clone: Its target is not known.

CDR1 and CDR2 from the germline V gene are SGHRS and YFSETQ. The CDR3 runs to 16 residues. V lost 0 bases, J lost 0 bases, and 2 bases stayed unmatched. The rearrangement uses TRBV5-1 and TRBJ2-3, with 9 bases identical to TRBD2. This receptor was taken from an adult with an advanced solid tumor such as melanoma, head and neck, liver or kidney cancer. The sample was CD4+ or CD8+ T cells sorted from blood, taken in a trial of the OX40 agonist ivuxolimab. CDR3 nucleotide sequence: TGCGCCAGCAGCTTGGGGCTAGCGGGGAGCACAGATACGCAGTATTTT. Protein: CASSLGLAGSTDTQYF.